These 8 T cell receptor beta chains were all obtained from the same sample, sequenced in a study of OX40 agonist ivuxolimab in advanced cancers. The table came from immunoSEQ multiplex PCR; TCRdb's copy has only in-frame clones and leaves some out. The sample lists approximately 58,000 clones; around 85% were seen once. The sequences come from CD4+ or CD8+ T cells sorted from blood, collected in a trial of the OX40 agonist ivuxolimab. All receptors come from an adult with an advanced solid tumor such as melanoma, head and neck, liver or kidney cancer.

This rearrangement joins TRBV28 to TRBJ1-1, with a possible D match to TRBD1 (6 bases). V lost 5 bases and J 10 bases, leaving 14 bases between the germline ends. Germline V CDR1 and CDR2: MDHEN, SYDVKM. The CDR3 length is 12 residues. As DNA, the CDR3 is TGTGCCAGCAGTCTAGGGGGGAGCGGAGCTTTCTTT. It specifies CASSLGGSGAFF.

This clone showed up just a few times. The CDR3 sequence: CASSVGDNTEAFF. The CDR3 DNA reads TGTGCCAGCAGCGTAGGGGACAACACTGAAGCTTTCTTT. The rearrangement joins TRBV9 to TRBJ1-1; D possibly corresponds to TRBD1 (5 bases). CDR3 length equals 13 residues. Looked up from germline, CDR1 is SGDLS and CDR2 is YYNGEE. V lost 0 bases and J lost 2, with 5 bases in between.

V and J are TRBV11-1 and TRBJ2-7; the match to TRBD1 covers 7 bases. The CDR3 runs 13 residues. CDR1 and CDR2 from the germline V gene are SGHAT and FQDESV (reference sequence). The ends lost 2 bases at V and 3 bases at J; junction bases unmatched: 1. CDR3 DNA: TGTGCCAGCAGCTTACCAGGGGGCTACGAGCAGTACTTC. Translated, it gives CASSLPGGYEQYF. The entire variable domain, with the rest obtained from reference TRBV11-1 and TRBJ2-7, is as follows: EAEVAQSPRYKITEKSQAVAFWCDPISGHATLYWYRQILGQGPELLVQFQDESVVDDSQLPKDRFSAERLKGVDSTLKIQPAELGDSAMYLCASSLPGGYEQYFGPGTRLTVT.

The chain carries TRBV5-1 and TRBJ2-6, with D hard to call. This CDR3 contains 16 residues. Trimming left V 0 bases short and J 0 bases short, with 7 bases between. Germline V CDR1 and CDR2: SGHRS, YFSETQ. The CDR3 sequence is CASSLGPTSGANVLTF. CDR3 in DNA: TGCGCCAGCAGCTTGGGACCGACCTCTGGGGCCAACGTCCTGACTTTC.

This sequence joins TRBV7-9 and TRBJ1-3, with D hard to call. The V gene lost 1 base and the J gene lost 3 bases, with 10 bases spanning the gap. Germline CDR1 is SEHNR and CDR2 is FQNEAQ (reference sequence). The CDR3 is 15 amino acids. CDR3 sequence: CASSLVSGLGNTIYF. The CDR3 bases are TGTGCCAGCAGCTTAGTTTCCGGTCTTGGAAACACCATATATTTT. The variable domain in full, with the rest retrieved from reference TRBV7-9 and TRBJ1-3, is DTGVSQNPRHKITKRGQNVTFRCDPISEHNRLYWYRQTLGQGPEFLTYFQNEAQLEKSRLLSDRFSAERPKGSFSTLEIQRTEQGDSAMYLCASSLVSGLGNTIYFGEGSWLTVV.

The rearrangement links TRBV7-6 to TRBJ1-1; TRBD1 agrees at 7 bases. V trimming: 5 bases; J trimming: 2 bases; junction bases outside the gene matches: 5. Germline V gives CDR1 SGHVS, CDR2 FNYEAQ. The CDR3 has 14 amino acids. The CDR3 loop reads CASSPTGVNTEAFF. The CDR3 bases are TGTGCCAGCAGCCCCACAGGGGTTAACACTGAAGCTTTCTTT.

This clone came up a few times. The chain couples TRBV18 to TRBJ1-5; D gene ambiguous. The CDR3 covers 14 residues. Germline CDR1 KGHSH, CDR2 LQKENI. Trimming took off 3 bases at V and 0 bases at J, with 6 bases between the two ends. In nucleotides, the CDR3 is TGTGCCAGCTCACCGTCACTTAGCAATCAGCCCCAGCATTTT. Residues: CASSPSLSNQPQHF.

The V gene is TRBV4-2, the J gene TRBJ2-7, with 15 nucleotides matching TRBD2. Germline CDR1 reads LGHNA; CDR2 reads YNFKEQ. V trimming: 0 bases; J trimming: 5 bases; junction bases outside the gene matches: 5. The CDR3 runs 17 residues. The DNA of the CDR3 is TGTGCCAGCAGCCAAGAAGGGACTAGCGGGAGGTTCCACGAGCAGTACTTC. It yields the protein CASSQEGTSGRFHEQYF.